The 10 T cell receptor beta chains reported below all come from one sample, sequenced in a study of shared clonotypes between healthy human individuals (dated by TCRdb to the early 2020s). The library relied on the immunoSEQ multiplex PCR assay. TCRdb holds this immuneACCESS table with in-frame rearrangements only. Some clones are missing; in checked studies, unresolved V genes explain under half, and the rest has no known cause. In all, the sample holds roughly 2.6 million clones, and just over 90% of those were seen once. The ten largest clones take up roughly 0.15% of the sample. Sequences were obtained from naive CD4+ T cells sorted from blood. According to the study, the label for this sample's cell subset or site signals: CD45RA+ positively selected. The receptors were sampled from a man between 18 and 29 years old in good health.

This sequence joins TRBV28 and TRBJ2-5; D perhaps matches TRBD2 (5 bases). The germline V gene has CDR1 MDHEN and CDR2 SYDVKM. Trimming shortened V by 4 bases and J by 1 base, and 13 bases separated the two germline ends. This CDR3 has 15 amino acids. The CDR3 region is CASSSSGGPQETQYF. The CDR3 nucleotides are TGTGCCAGCAGTTCTTCTGGCGGGCCCCAAGAGACCCAGTACTTC. Combining the CDR3 with reference TRBV28 and TRBJ2-5 gives the whole variable domain DVKVTQSSRYLVKRTGEKVFLECVQDMDHENMFWYRQDPGLGLRLIYFSYDVKMKEKGDIPEGYSVSREKKERFSLILESASTNQTSMYLCASSSSGGPQETQYFGPGTRLLVL.

CDR3 DNA: TGTGCCTGGACTCCCGGGGAGAATTCACCCCTCCACTTT. Residues: CAWTPGENSPLHF. This chain connects TRBV30 to TRBJ1-6, with D unclear. The CDR3 runs to 13 residues. The germline V gene encodes CDR1 GTSNPN and CDR2 SVGIG (reference sequence). V was cut by 4 bases and J by 7 bases, with 11 bases left in between.

This rearrangement joins TRBV7-2 to TRBJ1-4; D is uncertain. The CDR3 runs 15 residues. In germline, CDR1 is SGHTA, CDR2 FQGNSA. The germline V and J ends were trimmed by 4 bases and 7 bases, with 16 bases remaining between them. This CDR3 reads CASSSVGTSFEKLFF. CDR3 DNA: TGTGCCAGCAGCTCAGTAGGTACCTCCTTTGAAAAACTGTTTTTT.

The rearrangement uses TRBV6-1 and TRBJ1-4, with D tentatively TRBD1 (6 bases). CDR1 and CDR2 from the germline V gene are MNHNS and SASEGT. Trimming cost V 1 base and J 4 bases, with 10 bases left between them. The length of the CDR3 is 15 residues. Written as DNA, the CDR3 is TGTGCCAGCAGTGAAGGGCAGGGGTTTAATGAAAAACTGTTTTTT. It codes for CASSEGQGFNEKLFF.

V gene TRBV28 combines with J gene TRBJ1-2, with a possible D match to TRBD1 (6 bases). This CDR3 has 11 amino acids. Germline CDR1 and CDR2: MDHEN and SYDVKM. The ends were cut back, 5 bases at V and 11 bases at J, with 12 bases in the middle. The CDR3 bases are TGTGCCAGCAGTATACAGGGCCGGTACACCTTC. It specifies CASSIQGRYTF.

The chain links TRBV6-5 to TRBJ1-6; D gene unclear. This CDR3 is 15 amino acids long. Between the trimmed V and J ends, which lost 6 bases and 3 bases, there was a span of 12 bases. The germline V gene encodes CDR1 MNHEY and CDR2 SVGAGI. CDR3 DNA sequence: TGTGCCAGCAGGAAGCATGAAAACTATAATTCACCCCTCCACTTT. It is translated as CASRKHENYNSPLHF.

The chain has TRBV12-1 and TRBJ2-1. TRBV12-1 is termed a pseudogene. The CDR3 sequence is 8 residues long. This CDR3 reads CASSKQFF. The CDR3 DNA sequence: TGTGCCAGCAGCAAGCAGTTCTTC.

The gene calls are TRBV11-3 and TRBJ2-7, with D maybe TRBD1 (6 bases). V shed 4 bases and J shed 7 bases, with 17 bases lying between them. CDR3 length: 14 amino acids. The germline V gene has CDR1 SGHNT and CDR2 YENEEA. CDR3 region: CASSSRGTSGEQYF. The DNA for the CDR3 is TGTGCCAGCAGCTCCAGGGGAACTTCGGGTGAGCAGTACTTC.

This rearrangement joins TRBV6-1 to TRBJ2-7; D may be TRBD2 (5 bases). The CDR3 runs 13 residues. Trimming took off 8 bases at V and 6 bases at J, with 17 bases between the two ends. The germline V gene has CDR1 MNHNS and CDR2 SASEGT. CDR3 in DNA: TGTGCCAGCCGCCTACCGATCAGCGGCGAGCAGTACTTC. Protein sequence: CASRLPISGEQYF.

Details on this clone: Germline and junction disagree at one end, which may indicate a read error. The CDR3 sequence is CAISKSAGDTDTQYF. The CDR3 DNA is TGTGCCATCAGTAAGTCGGCGGGAGACACAGATACGCAGTATTTT. The V gene is TRBV10-3, the J gene TRBJ2-3, with 7 bases aligning to TRBD2. There are 15 residues in the CDR3. Germline V CDR1 and CDR2: ENHRY, SYGVKD.